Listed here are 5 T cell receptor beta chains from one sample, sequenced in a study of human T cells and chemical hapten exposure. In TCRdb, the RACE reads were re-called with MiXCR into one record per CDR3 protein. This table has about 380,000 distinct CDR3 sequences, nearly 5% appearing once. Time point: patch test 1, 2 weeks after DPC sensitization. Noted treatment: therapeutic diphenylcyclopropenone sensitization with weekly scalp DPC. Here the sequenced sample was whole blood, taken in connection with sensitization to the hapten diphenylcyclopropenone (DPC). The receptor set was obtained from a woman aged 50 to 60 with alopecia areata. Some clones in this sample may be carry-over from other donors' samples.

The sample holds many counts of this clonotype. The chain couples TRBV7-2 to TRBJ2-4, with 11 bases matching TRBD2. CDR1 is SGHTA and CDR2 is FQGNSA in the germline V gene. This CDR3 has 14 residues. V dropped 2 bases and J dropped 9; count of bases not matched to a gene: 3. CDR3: CASSLLAGGGIQYF. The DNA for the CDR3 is TGTGCCAGCAGCTTACTAGCGGGAGGCGGCATTCAGTACTTC.

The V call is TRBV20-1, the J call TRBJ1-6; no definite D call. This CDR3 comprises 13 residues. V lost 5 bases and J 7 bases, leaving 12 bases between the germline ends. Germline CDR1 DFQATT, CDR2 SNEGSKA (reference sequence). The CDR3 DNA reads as TGCAGTGCTTTGAAAGCGGGCAATTCACCCCTCCACTTT. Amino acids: CSALKAGNSPLHF.

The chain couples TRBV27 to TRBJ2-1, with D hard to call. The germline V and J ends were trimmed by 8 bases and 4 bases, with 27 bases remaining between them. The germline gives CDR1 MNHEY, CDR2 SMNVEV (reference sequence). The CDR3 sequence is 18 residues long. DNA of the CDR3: TGTGCCAGCTTTCGAAACACAGATGTGGCCAGCGTGTACAATGAGCAGTTCTTC. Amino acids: CASFRNTDVASVYNEQFF.

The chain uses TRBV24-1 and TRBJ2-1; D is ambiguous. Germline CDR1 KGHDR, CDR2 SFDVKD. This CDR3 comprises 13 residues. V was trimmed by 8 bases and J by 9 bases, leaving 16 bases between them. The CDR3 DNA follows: TGTGCCACCACACTCGAAGGATCCAGTGAGCAGTTCTTC. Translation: CATTLEGSSEQFF.

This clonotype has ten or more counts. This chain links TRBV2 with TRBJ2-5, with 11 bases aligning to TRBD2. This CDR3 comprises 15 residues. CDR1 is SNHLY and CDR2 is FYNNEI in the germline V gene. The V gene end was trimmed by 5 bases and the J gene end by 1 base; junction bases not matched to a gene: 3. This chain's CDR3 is CASSPGTSGQETQYF. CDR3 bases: TGTGCCAGCAGTCCTGGGACTAGCGGCCAAGAGACCCAGTACTTC.